The 8 T cell receptor beta chains below come from one sample, sequenced in a study of technical replicates of blood from several donors. The protocol was immunoSEQ multiplex PCR, while the TCRdb copy is restricted to in-frame clones and leaves out a portion. The table shows tens of thousands of clones, with 96% occurring only once. The specimen sequenced was T cells isolated from PBMCs. These receptor sequences come from a human donor in good health.

The chain joins TRBV5-1 to TRBJ2-1, with 8 positions matching TRBD2. With V trimmed by 0 bases and J by 4 bases, 6 bases remained unmatched. CDR1 and CDR2 from the germline V gene are SGHRS and YFSETQ. This CDR3 has 16 residues. The CDR3, as DNA: TGCGCCAGCAGCTTGGCCGTGACTAGCGTATACAATGAGCAGTTCTTC. Amino acid sequence: CASSLAVTSVYNEQFF.

V and J are TRBV6-5 and TRBJ2-7; possible D gene TRBD1, 6 bases. The germline V gene encodes CDR1 MNHEY and CDR2 SVGAGI. The CDR3 runs 15 residues. V shed 5 bases and J shed 0 bases, with 14 bases lying between them. The CDR3: CASSTRTAISYEQYF. The CDR3 DNA sequence: TGTGCCAGCAGTACCCGGACAGCCATCTCCTACGAGCAGTACTTC.

This chain joins TRBV11-2 and TRBJ1-1; weak D call: TRBD1 (5 bases). V dropped 1 base and J dropped 10 bases, with 13 bases sitting between them. This CDR3 region has 13 residues. From germline, CDR1 is SGHAT and CDR2 FQNNGV. CDR3 amino acids: CASSLAGFGSAFF. The CDR3 region has the DNA TGTGCCAGCAGCTTAGCAGGGTTTGGGTCAGCTTTCTTT.

V is TRBV28 and J is TRBJ1-2, with D unresolved. The V and J ends lost 5 bases and 8 bases respectively, with 12 bases between them. CDR1 is MDHEN, CDR2 SYDVKM, per germline. The CDR3 sequence is 12 residues long. CDR3 sequence (DNA): TGTGCCAGCAGTACCGGACGGGGAGGCTACACCTTC. It encodes CASSTGRGGYTF.

The V gene is TRBV11-3, the J gene TRBJ1-2; possible D gene TRBD1, 6 bases. CDR3 length: 13 amino acids. Germline V gives CDR1 SGHNT, CDR2 YENEEA. V lost 5 bases to trimming and J lost 6 bases, with 13 bases between them. CDR3 DNA sequence: TGTGCCAGCAGCCGTACAGGGTCAGATGGCTACACCTTC. Translating gives CASSRTGSDGYTF.

The gene calls are TRBV27 and TRBJ2-7, with D possibly TRBD1 on 5 matching bases. Trimming left V 7 bases short and J 6 bases short, with 10 bases between. Germline V gives CDR1 MNHEY, CDR2 SMNVEV (reference sequence). This CDR3 is 11 amino acids long. CDR3 sequence (DNA): TGTGCCAGCAAACATGGGGCCGAGCAGTACTTC. It codes for CASKHGAEQYF.

This sequence joins TRBV11-3 and TRBJ2-5, with D maybe TRBD1 (5 bases). Trimming shortened V by 0 bases and J by 1 base, and 9 bases separated the two germline ends. Per germline, CDR1 SGHNT and CDR2 YENEEA. CDR3 length equals 15 residues. CDR3 DNA: TGTGCCAGCAGCTTAGAAGGACATTTCCAAGAGACCCAGTACTTC. Translated: CASSLEGHFQETQYF.

The chain joins TRBV6-1 to TRBJ2-7; TRBD2 matches 9 bases. The CDR3 length is 14 residues. V lost 6 bases and J lost 4; bases outside the gene matches: 7. Germline V lookup: CDR1 MNHNS, CDR2 SASEGT. The CDR3 DNA reads as TGTGCCAGCAGCCCAACTAGCGGGTTTTACGAGCAGTACTTC. This translates into CASSPTSGFYEQYF.